These 9 T cell receptor beta chains were sequenced from one sample in a study of CD8 T cells in ankylosing spondylitis. MiXCR, applied by TCRdb to the 5' RACE reads, yields one record per CDR3 protein. Among 250,000 or so distinct CDR3 sequences listed, over 15% were seen once. Source material: blood, either unsorted or a sorted T cell fraction (not recorded which). Receptor source: a male donor with ankylosing spondylitis or in good health (not recorded which).

V usage is TRBV20-1 and J usage is TRBJ2-2, with 7 bases that match TRBD2. With 0 bases clipped from V and 1 base from J, the junction kept 5 bases outside the gene matches. The V gene's germline CDR1 is DFQATT and CDR2 SNEGSKA (reference sequence). This CDR3 comprises 16 residues. CDR3 nucleotide sequence: TGCAGTGCTAGAGATGGCGGCGGGAGGAACACCGGGGAGCTGTTTTTT. Translating it yields CSARDGGGRNTGELFF.

The V gene is TRBV6-5, the J gene TRBJ2-2; D may be TRBD1 (5 bases). CDR3 length: 13 residues. Looked up from germline, CDR1 is MNHEY and CDR2 is SVGAGI. Trimming took off 3 bases at V and 7 bases at J, with 9 bases between the two ends. In nucleotides, the CDR3 is TGTGCCAGCAGTTATCAGGGCGGCGGGGAGCTGTTTTTT. Encoded protein: CASSYQGGGELFF.

This clonotype occurred a few times. The gene calls are TRBV29-1 and TRBJ1-2; the D is unclear. CDR3 length: 12 residues. Trimming took off 3 bases at V and 9 bases at J, with 14 bases between the two ends. Per germline, CDR1 SQVTM and CDR2 ANQGSEA. The CDR3 DNA sequence: TGCAGCGTTGAGGTTATGTTCGGTAGCTACACCTTC. The encoded protein is CSVEVMFGSYTF.

At least ten counts were recorded for this clonotype. This chain joins TRBV7-9 and TRBJ2-3; D is possibly TRBD2 (6 bases). This CDR3 is 15 amino acids long. Per the germline V gene, CDR1 is SEHNR and CDR2 is FQNEAQ (reference sequence). V was shortened by 5 bases and J by 7 bases, with 19 bases between the two germline ends. The CDR3 reads CASSPQVDYDYTQYF. The CDR3 nucleotides are TGTGCCAGCAGCCCGCAGGTGGACTATGACTATACGCAGTATTTT.

The chain joins TRBV27 to TRBJ1-2, with TRBD1 identical over 8 bases. Trimming at V came to 3 bases and at J to 2 bases, leaving 5 bases not matched to a gene. The V gene's germline CDR1 is MNHEY and CDR2 SMNVEV (reference sequence). The CDR3 is 15 residues long. The chain's CDR3 is CASSFQGASNYGYTF. CDR3 DNA sequence: TGTGCCAGCAGTTTCCAGGGGGCGAGCAACTATGGCTACACCTTC.

The chain combines TRBV4-3 with TRBJ2-3; D is unclear. CDR1 and CDR2 from the germline V gene are LGHNA and YSLEER. Trimming pared 0 bases from V and 6 bases from J, leaving 10 bases between. This CDR3 is built from 14 residues. The CDR3: CASSQDREVDTQYF. DNA of the CDR3: TGCGCCAGCAGCCAAGATCGAGAGGTCGATACGCAGTATTTT.

This sequence joins TRBV20-1 and TRBJ2-7; TRBD2 is a possible D gene (6 bases). This CDR3 is built from 14 residues. Trimming removed 3 bases from V and 0 bases from J, with 12 bases in between. Germline V CDR1 and CDR2: DFQATT, SNEGSKA (reference sequence). As DNA, the CDR3 is TGCAGTGCTAGGGGGGGTTTATTCTCCTACGAGCAGTACTTC. It codes for CSARGGLFSYEQYF.

The V and J genes are TRBV6-1 and TRBJ2-1, with D possibly matching TRBD1 (5 bases). Trimming stripped 2 bases from V and 6 bases from J, with 5 bases between. CDR1 and CDR2 (germline): MNHNS, SASEGT. The CDR3 consists of 12 residues. In DNA, the CDR3 is TGTGCCAGCAGTGAACAGGGCAATGAGCAGTTCTTC. Amino acids: CASSEQGNEQFF.

This clonotype was observed at least ten times. The chain recombines TRBV20-1 with TRBJ2-7; D possibly corresponds to TRBD1 (6 bases). CDR3 length: 13 amino acids. V lost 6 bases and J 2 bases, leaving 14 bases between the germline ends. The germline V gene encodes CDR1 DFQATT and CDR2 SNEGSKA (reference sequence). In DNA form, the CDR3 reads TGCAGTGCAACCCCAGGGGTGACCTACGAGCAGTACTTC. Translated, it gives CSATPGVTYEQYF.